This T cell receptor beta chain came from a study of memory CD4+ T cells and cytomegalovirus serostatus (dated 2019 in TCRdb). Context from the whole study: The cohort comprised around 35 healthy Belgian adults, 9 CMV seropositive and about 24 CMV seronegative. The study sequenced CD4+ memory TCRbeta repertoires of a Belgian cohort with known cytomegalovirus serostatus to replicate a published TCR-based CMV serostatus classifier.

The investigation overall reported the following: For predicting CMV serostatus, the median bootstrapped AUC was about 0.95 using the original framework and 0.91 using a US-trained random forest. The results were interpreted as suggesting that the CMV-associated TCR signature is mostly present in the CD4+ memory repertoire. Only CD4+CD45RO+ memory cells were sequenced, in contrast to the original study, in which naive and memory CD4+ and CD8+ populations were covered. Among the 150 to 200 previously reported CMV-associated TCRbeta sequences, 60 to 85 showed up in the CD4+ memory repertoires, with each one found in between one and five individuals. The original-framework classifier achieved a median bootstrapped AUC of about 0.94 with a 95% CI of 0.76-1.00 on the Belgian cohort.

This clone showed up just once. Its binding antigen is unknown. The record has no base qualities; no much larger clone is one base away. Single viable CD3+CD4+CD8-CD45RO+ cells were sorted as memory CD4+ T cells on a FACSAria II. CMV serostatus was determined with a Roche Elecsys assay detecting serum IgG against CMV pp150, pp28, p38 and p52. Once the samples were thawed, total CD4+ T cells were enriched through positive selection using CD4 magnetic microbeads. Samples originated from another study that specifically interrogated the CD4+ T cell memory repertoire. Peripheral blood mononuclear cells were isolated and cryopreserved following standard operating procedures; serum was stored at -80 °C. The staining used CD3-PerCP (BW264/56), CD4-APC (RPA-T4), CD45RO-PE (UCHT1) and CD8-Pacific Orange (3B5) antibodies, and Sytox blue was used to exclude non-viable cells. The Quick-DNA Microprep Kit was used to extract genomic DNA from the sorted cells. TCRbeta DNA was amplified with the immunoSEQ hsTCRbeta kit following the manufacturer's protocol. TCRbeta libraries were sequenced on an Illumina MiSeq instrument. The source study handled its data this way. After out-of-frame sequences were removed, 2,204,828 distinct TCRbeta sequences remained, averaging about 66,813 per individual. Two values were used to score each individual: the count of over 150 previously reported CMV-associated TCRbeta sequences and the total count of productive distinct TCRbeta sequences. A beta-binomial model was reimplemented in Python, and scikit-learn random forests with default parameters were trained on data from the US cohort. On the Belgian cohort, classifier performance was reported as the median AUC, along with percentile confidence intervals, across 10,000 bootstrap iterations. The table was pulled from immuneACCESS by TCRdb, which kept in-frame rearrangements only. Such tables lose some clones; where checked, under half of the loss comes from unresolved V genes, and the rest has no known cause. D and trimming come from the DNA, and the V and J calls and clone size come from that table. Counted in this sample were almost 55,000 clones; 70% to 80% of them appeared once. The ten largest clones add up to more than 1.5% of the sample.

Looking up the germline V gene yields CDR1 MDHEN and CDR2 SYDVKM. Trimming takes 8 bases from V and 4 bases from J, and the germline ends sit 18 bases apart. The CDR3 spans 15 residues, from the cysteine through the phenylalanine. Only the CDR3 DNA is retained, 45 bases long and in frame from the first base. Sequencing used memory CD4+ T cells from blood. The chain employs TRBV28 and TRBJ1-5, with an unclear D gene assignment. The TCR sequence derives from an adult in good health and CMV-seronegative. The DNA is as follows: TGTGCCAGCGAGTCTCCGGGCGGTAGAAATCAGCCCCAGCATTTT. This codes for CASESPGGRNQPQHF.